This T cell receptor (beta chain) originates from a study of OX40 agonist ivuxolimab in advanced cancers. For the study at large: Patients in the trial were receiving intravenous ivuxolimab every 2 weeks, at doses of 0.01 to 10 mg/kg.

The length of the CDR3 is 15 residues. Losses at the gene ends were 1 base for V and 5 bases for J; bases not matched to a gene: 3. Germline CDR1 reads ENHRY; CDR2 reads SYGVKD. The table came from immunoSEQ multiplex PCR; TCRdb's copy has only in-frame clones and leaves some out. The sample lists under 80,000 clones, 70% to 90% occurring once. The sample in question was CD4+ or CD8+ T cells sorted from blood, obtained in a trial of the OX40 agonist ivuxolimab. The TCR originated in an adult with an advanced solid tumor such as melanoma, head and neck, liver or kidney cancer. V and J are TRBV10-3 and TRBJ1-5; 9 positions match TRBD1. CDR3 region: CAISEWGQGDQPQHF. The CDR3, as DNA: TGTGCCATCAGTGAGTGGGGACAGGGAGATCAGCCCCAGCATTTT.